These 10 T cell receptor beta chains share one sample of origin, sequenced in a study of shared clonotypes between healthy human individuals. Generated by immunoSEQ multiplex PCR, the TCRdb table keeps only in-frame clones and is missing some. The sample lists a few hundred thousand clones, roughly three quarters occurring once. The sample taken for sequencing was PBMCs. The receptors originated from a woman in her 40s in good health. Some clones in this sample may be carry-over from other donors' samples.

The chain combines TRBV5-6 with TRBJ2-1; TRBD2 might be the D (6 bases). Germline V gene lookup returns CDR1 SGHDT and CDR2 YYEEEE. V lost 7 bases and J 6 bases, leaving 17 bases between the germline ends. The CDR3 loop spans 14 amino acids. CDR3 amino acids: CASAGTHKGNEQFF. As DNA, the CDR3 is TGTGCCAGCGCGGGGACTCATAAAGGCAATGAGCAGTTCTTC.

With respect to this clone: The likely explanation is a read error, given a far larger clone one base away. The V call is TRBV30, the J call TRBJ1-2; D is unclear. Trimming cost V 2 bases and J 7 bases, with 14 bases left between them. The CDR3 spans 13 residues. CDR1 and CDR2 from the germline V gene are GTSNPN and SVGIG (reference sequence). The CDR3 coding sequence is TGTGCCTGGAGTCTTACCGCAATACTTGGCTACACCTTC. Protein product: CAWSLTAILGYTF.

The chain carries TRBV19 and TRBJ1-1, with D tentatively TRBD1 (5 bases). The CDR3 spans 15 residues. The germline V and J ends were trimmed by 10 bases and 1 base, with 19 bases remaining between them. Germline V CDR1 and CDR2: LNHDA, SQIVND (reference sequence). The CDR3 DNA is TGTGCCACCATAAAACAGGTTTTGGGGAACACTGAAGCTTTCTTT. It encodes CATIKQVLGNTEAFF.

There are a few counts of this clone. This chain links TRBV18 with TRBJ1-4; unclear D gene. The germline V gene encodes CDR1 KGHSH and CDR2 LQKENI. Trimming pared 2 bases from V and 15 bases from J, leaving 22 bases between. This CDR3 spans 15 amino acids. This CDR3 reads CASSPERTEAFPLFF. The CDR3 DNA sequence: TGTGCCAGCTCACCAGAGAGGACGGAAGCCTTTCCCTTGTTTTTT.

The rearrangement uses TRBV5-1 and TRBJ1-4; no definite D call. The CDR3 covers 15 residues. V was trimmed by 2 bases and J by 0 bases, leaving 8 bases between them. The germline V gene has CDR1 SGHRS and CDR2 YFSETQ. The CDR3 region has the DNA TGCGCCAGCAGCTTCCAGGCTGCAACTAATGAAAAACTGTTTTTT. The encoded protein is CASSFQAATNEKLFF.

The CDR3 DNA is TGTGCCAGCAGCCCGGGGACAGCACAAGAGACCCAGTACTTC. Translated: CASSPGTAQETQYF. The chain employs TRBV7-3 and TRBJ2-5; 7 bases match TRBD1. The V gene end was trimmed by 5 bases and the J gene end by 2 bases; junction bases not matched to a gene: 5. Germline-derived CDR1 and CDR2 are SGHTA and FQGTGA. The CDR3 loop spans 14 amino acids.

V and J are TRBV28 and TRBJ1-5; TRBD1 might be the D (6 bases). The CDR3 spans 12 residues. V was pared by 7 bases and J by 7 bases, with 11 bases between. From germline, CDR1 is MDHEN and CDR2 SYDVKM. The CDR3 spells CASTHRAQPQHF. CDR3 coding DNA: TGTGCCAGCACCCACAGGGCGCAGCCCCAGCATTTT.

The CDR3 region is CASSLIGGNEQFF. In DNA form, the CDR3 reads TGTGCCAGCAGCTTAATAGGGGGGAATGAGCAGTTCTTC. The chain recombines TRBV11-2 with TRBJ2-1; either TRBD1 or TRBD2 may fit D (6 bases each). The CDR3 has 13 amino acids. Per germline, CDR1 SGHAT and CDR2 FQNNGV. Trimming pared 2 bases from V and 7 bases from J, leaving 9 bases between. The full variable domain, rest sourced from reference TRBV11-2 and TRBJ2-1, is EAGVAQSPRYKIIEKRQSVAFWCNPISGHATLYWYQQILGQGPKLLIQFQNNGVVDDSQLPKDRFSAERLKGVDSTLKIQPAKLEDSAVYLCASSLIGGNEQFFGPGTRLTVL.

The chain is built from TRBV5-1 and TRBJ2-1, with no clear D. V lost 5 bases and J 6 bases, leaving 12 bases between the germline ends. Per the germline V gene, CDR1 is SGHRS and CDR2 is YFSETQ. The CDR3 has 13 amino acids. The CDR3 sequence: CASRLAPGNEQFF. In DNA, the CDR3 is TGCGCCAGCAGATTAGCCCCTGGCAATGAGCAGTTCTTC.

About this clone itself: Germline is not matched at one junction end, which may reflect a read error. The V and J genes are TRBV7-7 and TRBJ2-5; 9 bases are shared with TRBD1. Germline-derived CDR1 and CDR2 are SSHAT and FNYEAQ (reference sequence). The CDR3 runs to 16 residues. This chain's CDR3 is CASSLVVTGGAETQYF. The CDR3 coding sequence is TGTGCTAGCAGCTTAGTAGTTACAGGGGGCGCGGAGACCCAGTACTTC.